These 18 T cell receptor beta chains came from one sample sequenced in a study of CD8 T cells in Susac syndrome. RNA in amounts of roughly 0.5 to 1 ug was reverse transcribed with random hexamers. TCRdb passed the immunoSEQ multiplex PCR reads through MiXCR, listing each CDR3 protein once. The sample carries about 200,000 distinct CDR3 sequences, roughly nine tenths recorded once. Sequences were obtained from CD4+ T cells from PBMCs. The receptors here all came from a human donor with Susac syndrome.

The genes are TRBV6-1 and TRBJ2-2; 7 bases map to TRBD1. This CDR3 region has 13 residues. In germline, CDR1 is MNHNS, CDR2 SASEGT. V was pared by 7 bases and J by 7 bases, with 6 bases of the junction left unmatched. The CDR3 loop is CASTLGGFGELFF. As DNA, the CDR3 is TGTGCCAGCACTTTAGGGGGCTTCGGGGAGCTGTTTTTT.

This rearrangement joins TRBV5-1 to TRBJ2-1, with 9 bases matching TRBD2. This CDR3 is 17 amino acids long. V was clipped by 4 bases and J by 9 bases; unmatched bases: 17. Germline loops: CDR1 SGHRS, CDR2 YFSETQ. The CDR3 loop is CASSIHLAGGSLIEQFF. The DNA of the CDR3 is TGCGCCAGCAGCATCCACCTCGCGGGGGGGTCTTTAATTGAGCAGTTCTTC.

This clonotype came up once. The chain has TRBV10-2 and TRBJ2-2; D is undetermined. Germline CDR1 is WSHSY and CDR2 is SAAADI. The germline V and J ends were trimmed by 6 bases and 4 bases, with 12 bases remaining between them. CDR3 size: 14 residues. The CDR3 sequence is CASRRSASTGELFF. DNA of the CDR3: TGCGCCAGCAGAAGGTCGGCATCCACCGGGGAGCTGTTTTTT.

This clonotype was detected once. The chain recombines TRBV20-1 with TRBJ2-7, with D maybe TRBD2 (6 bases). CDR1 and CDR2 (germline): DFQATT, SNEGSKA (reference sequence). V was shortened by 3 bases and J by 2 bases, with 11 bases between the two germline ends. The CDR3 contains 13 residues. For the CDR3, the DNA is TGCAGTGCTAGCAGCGGGCTCCCCTACGAGCAGTACTTC. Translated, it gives CSASSGLPYEQYF.

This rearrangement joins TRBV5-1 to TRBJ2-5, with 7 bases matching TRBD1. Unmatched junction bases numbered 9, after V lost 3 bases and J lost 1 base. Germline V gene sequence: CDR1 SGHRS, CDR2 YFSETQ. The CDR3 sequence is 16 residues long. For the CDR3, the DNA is TGCGCCAGCAGCTCCAGTAAGGACAGGTCCCAAGAGACCCAGTACTTC. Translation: CASSSSKDRSQETQYF.

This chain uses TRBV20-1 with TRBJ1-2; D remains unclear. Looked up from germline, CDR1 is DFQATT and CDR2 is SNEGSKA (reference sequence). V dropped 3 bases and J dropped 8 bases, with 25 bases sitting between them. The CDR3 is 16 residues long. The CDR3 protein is CSARSAGSDAVGGYTF. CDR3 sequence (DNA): TGCAGTGCTAGGTCGGCAGGCTCTGACGCCGTTGGAGGCTACACCTTC.

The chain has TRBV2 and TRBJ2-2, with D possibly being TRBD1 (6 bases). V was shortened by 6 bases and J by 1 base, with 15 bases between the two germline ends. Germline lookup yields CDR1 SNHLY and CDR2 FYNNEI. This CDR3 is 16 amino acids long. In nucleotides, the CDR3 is TGTGCCAGCAGGGAGACAGGTCCCAAGAACACCGGGGAGCTGTTTTTT. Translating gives CASRETGPKNTGELFF.

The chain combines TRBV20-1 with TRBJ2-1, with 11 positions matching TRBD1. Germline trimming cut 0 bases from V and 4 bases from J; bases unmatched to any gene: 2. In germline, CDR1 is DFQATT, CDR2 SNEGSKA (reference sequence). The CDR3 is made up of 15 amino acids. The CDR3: CSAREGTGGYNEQFF. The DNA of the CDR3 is TGCAGTGCTAGAGAGGGGACAGGGGGGTACAATGAGCAGTTCTTC.

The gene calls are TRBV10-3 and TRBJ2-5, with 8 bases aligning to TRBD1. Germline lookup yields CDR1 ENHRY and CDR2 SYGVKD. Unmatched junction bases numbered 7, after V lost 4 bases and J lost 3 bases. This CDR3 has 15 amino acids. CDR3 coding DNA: TGTGCCATCAGTGGTCGACAGGGGCCTGAAGAGACCCAGTACTTC. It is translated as CAISGRQGPEETQYF.

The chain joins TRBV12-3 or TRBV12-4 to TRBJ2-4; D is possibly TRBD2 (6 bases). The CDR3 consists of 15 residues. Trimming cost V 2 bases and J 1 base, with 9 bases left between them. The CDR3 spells CASSLHGSAKNIQYF. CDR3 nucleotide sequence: TGTGCCAGCAGTTTACACGGGAGTGCCAAAAACATTCAGTACTTC.

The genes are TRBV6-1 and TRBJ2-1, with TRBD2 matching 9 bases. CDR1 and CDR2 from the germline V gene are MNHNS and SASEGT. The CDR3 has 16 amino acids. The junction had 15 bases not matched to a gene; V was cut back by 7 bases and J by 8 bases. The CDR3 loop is CASTKTWAGGPDEQFF. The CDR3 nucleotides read TGTGCCAGCACTAAAACGTGGGCGGGGGGGCCAGATGAGCAGTTCTTC.

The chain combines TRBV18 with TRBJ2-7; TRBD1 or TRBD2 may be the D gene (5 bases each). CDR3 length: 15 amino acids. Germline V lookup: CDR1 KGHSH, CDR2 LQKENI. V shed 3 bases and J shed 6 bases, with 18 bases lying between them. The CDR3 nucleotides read TGTGCCAGCTCACCCACGGGACCGGATCGGGGCGAGCAGTACTTC. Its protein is CASSPTGPDRGEQYF.

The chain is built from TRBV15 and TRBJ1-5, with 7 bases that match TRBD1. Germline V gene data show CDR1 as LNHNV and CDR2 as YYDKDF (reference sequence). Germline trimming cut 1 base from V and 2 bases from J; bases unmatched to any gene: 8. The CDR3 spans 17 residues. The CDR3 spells CATSRATQGVGNQPQHF. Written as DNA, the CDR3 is TGTGCCACCAGCAGAGCCACCCAGGGGGTTGGCAATCAGCCCCAGCATTTT.

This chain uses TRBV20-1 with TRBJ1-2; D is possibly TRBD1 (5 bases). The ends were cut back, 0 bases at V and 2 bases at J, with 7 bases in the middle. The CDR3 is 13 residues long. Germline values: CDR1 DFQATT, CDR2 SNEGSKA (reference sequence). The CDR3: CSARDRDNYGYTF. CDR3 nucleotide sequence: TGCAGTGCTAGAGATCGGGACAACTATGGCTACACCTTC.

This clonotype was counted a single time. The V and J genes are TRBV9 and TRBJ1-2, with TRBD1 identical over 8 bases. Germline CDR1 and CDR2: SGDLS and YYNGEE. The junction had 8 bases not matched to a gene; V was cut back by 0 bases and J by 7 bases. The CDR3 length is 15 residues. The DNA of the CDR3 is TGTGCCAGCAGCGTAGCTACAGGGGGTTCCGGTGGCTACACCTTC. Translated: CASSVATGGSGGYTF.

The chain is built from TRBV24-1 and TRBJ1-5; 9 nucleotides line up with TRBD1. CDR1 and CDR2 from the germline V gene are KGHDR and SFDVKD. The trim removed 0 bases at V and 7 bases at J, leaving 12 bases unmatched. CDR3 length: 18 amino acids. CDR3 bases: TGTGCCACCAGTGATTTGCTTATCGGACAGGGGATGAAGCAGCCCCAGCATTTT. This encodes CATSDLLIGQGMKQPQHF.

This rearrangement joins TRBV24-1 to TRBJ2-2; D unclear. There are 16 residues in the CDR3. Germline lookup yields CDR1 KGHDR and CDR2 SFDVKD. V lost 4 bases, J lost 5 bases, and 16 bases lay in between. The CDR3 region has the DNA TGTGCCACCAGTGACCTCCAGAGAGGCGGTACCGGGGAGCTGTTTTTT. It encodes CATSDLQRGGTGELFF.

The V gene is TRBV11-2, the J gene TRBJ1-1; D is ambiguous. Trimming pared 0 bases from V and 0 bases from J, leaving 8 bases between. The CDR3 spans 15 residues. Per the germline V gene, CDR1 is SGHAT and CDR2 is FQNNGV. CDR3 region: CASSLEPNMNTEAFF. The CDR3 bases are TGTGCCAGCAGCTTAGAGCCTAACATGAACACTGAAGCTTTCTTT.